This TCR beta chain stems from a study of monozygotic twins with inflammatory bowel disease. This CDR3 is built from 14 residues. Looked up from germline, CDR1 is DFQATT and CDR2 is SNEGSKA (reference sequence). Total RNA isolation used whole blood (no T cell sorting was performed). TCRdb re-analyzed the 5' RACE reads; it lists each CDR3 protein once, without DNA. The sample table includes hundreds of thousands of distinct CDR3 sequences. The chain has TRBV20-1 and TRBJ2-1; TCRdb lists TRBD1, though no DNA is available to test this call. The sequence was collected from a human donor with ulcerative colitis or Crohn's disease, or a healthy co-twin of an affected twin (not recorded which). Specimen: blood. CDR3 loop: CSAYPGAFNNEQFF.